This entry is about one T cell receptor beta chain. This sample is part of a study of shared clonotypes between healthy human individuals. Every donor, a Caucasian adult, lived in Nashville, Tennessee. Genomic DNA came from 70 million to 100 million PBMCs in unsorted samples. Genomic DNA belonging to each subset was distributed in equal measure over several immunoSEQ plates. Clones were read by immunoSEQ multiplex PCR, and TCRdb kept only the in-frame ones, dropping some. Seen here are about half a million clones, almost 80% observed once, and the top ten hold around 13%. Germline lookup yields CDR1 SGHAT and CDR2 FQDESV (reference sequence). This CDR3 is built from 16 residues. V shed 7 bases and J shed 7 bases, with 23 bases lying between them.

This chain uses TRBV11-1 with TRBJ2-1, with D perhaps matching TRBD1 (5 bases). This clonotype was sampled from a middle-aged woman in good health. Some clones in this sample may be carry-over from other donors' samples. Source material: PBMCs. The CDR3 reads CASTKSRQMGRNEQFF. The DNA of the CDR3 is TGTGCCAGCACCAAAAGTCGGCAAATGGGGCGGAATGAGCAGTTCTTC.